This T cell receptor (beta chain) was retrieved from a study of HIV-infected patients and healthy controls. This clonotype is labeled medium-sized. Reverse transcription used roughly 480 ng RNA and constant-region primers for alpha and beta. Alpha and beta chain libraries were made separately by chain-specific third strand synthesis with multiplexing indices. TCRdb itself ran the 5' RACE reads through MiXCR, one entry per CDR3 protein. The sample has about 14,000 distinct CDR3 sequences, 10% to 15% seen once. Roughly three months, about 14 weeks, into antiretroviral therapy, follow-up blood was collected. No cell fractionation was done, so the repertoire covers all unsorted peripheral blood T cells. The V end was cut by 2 bases, the J end by 8 bases, with 12 bases between. Per germline, CDR1 DFQATT and CDR2 SNEGSKA (reference sequence). The CDR3 extends over 12 amino acids.

The input for sequencing was blood, taken during antiretroviral therapy. The clonotype originates from an adult with HIV infection. The donor label of this sample is uncertain. The V gene is TRBV20-1, the J gene TRBJ2-5; no reliable D call. The CDR3 spells CSARLDEYTQYF. The CDR3 region has the DNA TGCAGTGCTAGATTGGACGAATACACCCAGTACTTC.